The subject of this entry is one T cell receptor beta chain. The antigen is not known. V lost 0 bases and J 7 bases, leaving 13 bases between the germline ends. CDR1 is ENHRY, CDR2 SYGVKD, per germline. The CDR3 is 14 amino acids. This entry is derived from a study of CD8 T cells in ankylosing spondylitis. Study-level results: Clones that were linked to disease were CD8+ and were relatively rare in peripheral blood. A TCR beta motif of about 8 highly homologous variants appeared characteristic of ankylosing spondylitis blood.

TCRdb used MiXCR to reprocess the 5' RACE reads, holding one entry per CDR3 protein. The profile shows about 450,000 distinct CDR3 sequences, roughly a quarter of them singletons. The chain has TRBV10-3 and TRBJ2-7; D call uncertain. The TCR was taken from a male donor with ankylosing spondylitis. Sequencing input: blood, either unsorted or a sorted T cell fraction (not recorded which). The CDR3 DNA follows: TGTGCCATCAGTGAGTCTTCATCTCCCGGGGAGCAGTACTTC. This encodes CAISESSSPGEQYF.